These T cell receptor beta chains were read from a single sample in a study of cytomegalovirus exposure and HLA in healthy donors. Generated by immunoSEQ multiplex PCR, the TCRdb table keeps only in-frame clones and is missing some. The top ten hold approximately 4.5% of the sample, which has about 110,000 clones, under 85% seen once. Sequencing was carried out using PBMCs. These receptors all stem from a male donor in good health and CMV-seronegative. Each CDR3 is given with its conserved first and last residue. The D gene is left open where the match is weak. The listing skips clone size in some rows; elsewhere it reads once, few, many or a size class.

TGTGCCAGCAGTGAGTCCAGGGGCACCGGGGAGCTGTTTTTT	CASSESRGTGELFF	TRBJ2-2	TRBV6-4	-	-
TGTGCCGCGAGACAGGTTGGGAACACCGGGGAGCTGTTTTTT	CAARQVGNTGELFF	TRBJ2-2	TRBV19	-	-
TGTGCCAGCAGCTCCTCGGGACTGACCAATGAGCAGTTCTTC	CASSSSGLTNEQFF	TRBJ2-1	TRBV11-3	few	-
TGTGCCTGGGGGACTAGCGGGACCACAGATACGCAGTATTTT	CAWGTSGTTDTQYF	TRBJ2-3	TRBV30	-	TRBD2
TGTGCCAGCAGCTTCCAGGGCGGAAACACCATATATTTT	CASSFQGGNTIYF	TRBJ1-3	TRBV7-9	-	-
TGTGCCTGTAAAGCAGGGTACGAGCAGTACTTC	CACKAGYEQYF	TRBJ2-7	TRBV30	-	-
TGTGCCAGCTACAAAGCGGGAGTCACAGATACGCAGTATTTT	CASYKAGVTDTQYF	TRBJ2-3	TRBV28	-	TRBD2
TGTGCCAGCAGCGAGGGACTAGCGGGAGTCGATGGAGATACGCAGTATTTT	CASSEGLAGVDGDTQYF	TRBJ2-3	TRBV5-4	-	TRBD2
TGTGCCAGCAGCGCTGAGGGGGGCAATCAGCCCCAGCATTTT	CASSAEGGNQPQHF	TRBJ1-5	TRBV9	-	-
TGCGCCAGCAGTGATATCAGCGGGAAAAACACAGATACGCAGTATTTT	CASSDISGKNTDTQYF	TRBJ2-3	TRBV10-1	-	TRBD2
TGTGCCAGTAGCCCGGGACAGGGGGCCCTATTTGCAACTAATGAAAAACTGTTTTTT	CASSPGQGALFATNEKLFF	TRBJ1-4	TRBV19	-	TRBD1
TGTGCCAGCAGCCAGACAGGGTGGGACTATGGCTACACCTTC	CASSQTGWDYGYTF	TRBJ1-2	TRBV14	-	TRBD1
TGTGCCAGCAGCTTACCGGGACTAGGGTCCAGGCAGTACTTC	CASSLPGLGSRQYF	TRBJ2-5	TRBV5-4	once	TRBD2
TGTGCCAGCAGCTGGACAGGGGGTAAAACGCAGTATTTT	CASSWTGGKTQYF	TRBJ2-3	TRBV5-6	-	TRBD1
TGTGCCAGCAGCTTAACCTATCAAGAGACCCAGTACTTC	CASSLTYQETQYF	TRBJ2-5	TRBV7-3	-	-
TGTGCCAGCAGCCCAGAGGCCGGGACTAATGGTTACGAGCAGTACTTC	CASSPEAGTNGYEQYF	TRBJ2-7	TRBV7-8	-	TRBD2
TGTGCCAGCAGTCACTCTCCGGGGGACCCTGAAGCTTTCTTT	CASSHSPGDPEAFF	TRBJ1-1	TRBV6-5	-	-
TGTGCTAGTGGTTTTACCGGGACTAGGTCCTACGAGCAGTACTTC	CASGFTGTRSYEQYF	TRBJ2-7	TRBV12-5	few	TRBD2
TGTGCCAGCAGCCCTTCGAACACTGAAGCTTTCTTT	CASSPSNTEAFF	TRBJ1-1	TRBV7-9	-	-
TGCGCCAGCAGTGATTCTCCTAGCGGGTACCAAGTGACCCAGTACTTC	CASSDSPSGYQVTQYF	TRBJ2-5	TRBV10-1	once	TRBD2
TGTGCCAGCAGTTTAACGGGGAGTGGCTACACCTTC	CASSLTGSGYTF	TRBJ1-2	TRBV28	-	-
TGTGCCAGCAGCCCAGGGACAGCGGATTACGAGCAGTACTTC	CASSPGTADYEQYF	TRBJ2-7	TRBV6-5	-	TRBD1
TGTGCCATCGAAGGGGGGGCGCCCGGCTACACCTTC	CAIEGGAPGYTF	TRBJ1-2	TRBV28	-	-
TGCGCCAGCAGCTGGACAGGGGGCTACGAGCAGTACTTC	CASSWTGGYEQYF	TRBJ2-7	TRBV5-1	-	TRBD1
TGTGCCAGTAGTGCCGGGACTAGCGGGAGGGACGAGCAGTTCTTC	CASSAGTSGRDEQFF	TRBJ2-1	TRBV19	-	TRBD2
TGTGCCAGCAGTGGAGGACTAGCGACCGAGCAGTTCTTC	CASSGGLATEQFF	TRBJ2-1	TRBV6-1	-	TRBD2
TGCGCCAGCAGCCAAGGAATCGGGCGGACTCATATCGAAGCTTTCTTT	CASSQGIGRTHIEAFF	TRBJ1-1	TRBV4-1	few	-
TGCGCCAGCAGCTTGTATCAGGGTAGGGCAGATACGCAGTATTTT	CASSLYQGRADTQYF	TRBJ2-3	TRBV5-1	-	-
TGTGCCAGCAGCTTCGTGGACAGGGCGAGGAATTCACCCCTCCACTTT	CASSFVDRARNSPLHF	TRBJ1-6	TRBV5-6	-	TRBD1
TGTGCCATCAAGCCTAGCGGGAGGTTGGATGAGCAGTTCTTC	CAIKPSGRLDEQFF	TRBJ2-1	TRBV10-3	-	TRBD2
TGTGCCAGCAGCTTAGGAGGGACCGGGGAGCTGTTTTTT	CASSLGGTGELFF	TRBJ2-2	TRBV7-9	-	-
TGTGCCAGCAGCCGCGGACAGCGGGGATCGATTCGCCGGCTTATTACTGAAGCTTTCTTT	CASSRGQRGSIRRLITEAFF	TRBJ1-1	TRBV5-4	-	-
TGTGCCAGCAGTGAGCCGGGACAGAGCTCCTACGAGCAGTACTTC	CASSEPGQSSYEQYF	TRBJ2-7	TRBV6-1	-	TRBD1
TGCGCCAGCAGCGAGAATCACGAGCAGTACTTC	CASSENHEQYF	TRBJ2-7	TRBV5-1	-	-
TGTGCCATCAGCCCCTCCGACCGGGTTCGAGAGACCCAGTACTTC	CAISPSDRVRETQYF	TRBJ2-5	TRBV10-3	-	-
TGTGCCAGCAGCCAAGTCCGAGCGGGAGTTGGGAATGAGCAGTTCTTC	CASSQVRAGVGNEQFF	TRBJ2-1	TRBV4-2	few	TRBD2
TGTGCCAGCGGAGACAGGGACCCGAACACTGAAGCTTTCTTT	CASGDRDPNTEAFF	TRBJ1-1	TRBV7-9	-	TRBD1
TGCAGCGTTATCGGTAAGGAGGGGCCGCAAGAGACCCAGTACTTC	CSVIGKEGPQETQYF	TRBJ2-5	TRBV29-1	-	-
TGTGCCAGCAGCCCCCGACTGGGAAGCGGCTCCTACAATGAGCAGTTCTTC	CASSPRLGSGSYNEQFF	TRBJ2-1	TRBV9	-	-
TGTGCCAGCAGTCCCGGGCAGGGCCCCTGGAAGACCCAGTACTTC	CASSPGQGPWKTQYF	TRBJ2-5	TRBV6-5	-	-
TGCGCCAGCAGCAGGACTAGCGGGACTAGCACAGATACGCAGTATTTT	CASSRTSGTSTDTQYF	TRBJ2-3	TRBV5-1	-	TRBD2
TGTGCCAGCAGTGAACCAGGGGGGAATACTGAAGCTTTCTTT	CASSEPGGNTEAFF	TRBJ1-1	TRBV25-1	-	TRBD1
TGTGCCAGCAGCTTAGTCGGACTAGCGGGACACCAAGAGACCCAGTACTTC	CASSLVGLAGHQETQYF	TRBJ2-5	TRBV13	-	TRBD2
TGTGCCAGCAGCTTACTTTATAGAGCGGACCTAGCCAAAAACATTCAGTACTTC	CASSLLYRADLAKNIQYF	TRBJ2-4	TRBV7-9	-	-
TGTGCCATCAGTGATAGGCTAGCGGGATTTTGGGAGACCCAGTACTTC	CAISDRLAGFWETQYF	TRBJ2-5	TRBV10-3	-	TRBD2
TGTGCCTGGAGTCGGGAGGGGAGAGCTTATGGCTACACCTTC	CAWSREGRAYGYTF	TRBJ1-2	TRBV30	-	-